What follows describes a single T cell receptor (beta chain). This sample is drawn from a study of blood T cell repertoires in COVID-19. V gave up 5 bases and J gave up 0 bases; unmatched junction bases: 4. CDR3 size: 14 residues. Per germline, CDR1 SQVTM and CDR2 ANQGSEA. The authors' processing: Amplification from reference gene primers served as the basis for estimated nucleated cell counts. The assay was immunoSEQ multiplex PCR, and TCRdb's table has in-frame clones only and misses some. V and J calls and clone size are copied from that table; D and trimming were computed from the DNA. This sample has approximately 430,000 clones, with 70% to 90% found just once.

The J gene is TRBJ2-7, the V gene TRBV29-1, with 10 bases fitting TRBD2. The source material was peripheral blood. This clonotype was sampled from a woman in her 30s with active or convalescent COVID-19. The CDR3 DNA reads TGCAGCGTTCTCGGACTAGCGGACTCCTACGAGCAGTACTTC. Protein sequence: CSVLGLADSYEQYF.